The 3 T cell receptor beta chains listed next were all sequenced from one sample in a study of shared clonotypes between healthy human individuals. The table came from immunoSEQ multiplex PCR; TCRdb's copy has only in-frame clones and leaves some out. The table shows approximately 650,000 clones, with roughly 96% occurring only once. Naive CD8 cells lacked CD45RO and underwent positive selection for CCR7, leaving out terminally differentiated effector memory CD45RA+ cells. Sequences were obtained from naive CD8+ T cells sorted from blood. These receptors were taken from a woman aged 25 to 39 in good health.

This chain connects TRBV25-1 to TRBJ2-5; the D gene could be TRBD1 or TRBD2 (5 bases each). The J call may not be correct, given that the DNA end is closer to TRBJ2-7. The CDR3 sequence is 16 residues long. Germline V gene data show CDR1 as MGHDK and CDR2 as SYGVNS. The CDR3 region is CATNGRTGTEGYEQYF. The CDR3 DNA reads TGTGCCACGAATGGGCGAACCGGGACGGAAGGCTACGAGCAGTACTTC.

Worth noting for this clone: Distinct nucleotide sequences in the sample also encode this CDR3. The chain combines TRBV27 with TRBJ2-3; 9 bases map to TRBD1. The V and J ends lost 6 bases and 2 bases, in that order; junction bases with no gene match: 3. The CDR3 covers 14 residues. Germline V gives CDR1 MNHEY, CDR2 SMNVEV (reference sequence). This CDR3 reads CASSRTGATDTQYF. CDR3 coding DNA: TGTGCCAGCAGCCGGACAGGGGCCACAGATACGCAGTATTTT.

The chain combines TRBV27 with TRBJ1-1; the D gene is possibly TRBD1 (5 bases). This CDR3 spans 15 amino acids. CDR1 is MNHEY and CDR2 is SMNVEV in the germline V gene (reference sequence). Trimming took 7 bases from V and 3 from J, leaving 18 bases between them. CDR3 loop: CASISQGMKDTEAFF. In DNA form, the CDR3 reads TGTGCCAGCATAAGTCAGGGTATGAAGGACACTGAAGCTTTCTTT.